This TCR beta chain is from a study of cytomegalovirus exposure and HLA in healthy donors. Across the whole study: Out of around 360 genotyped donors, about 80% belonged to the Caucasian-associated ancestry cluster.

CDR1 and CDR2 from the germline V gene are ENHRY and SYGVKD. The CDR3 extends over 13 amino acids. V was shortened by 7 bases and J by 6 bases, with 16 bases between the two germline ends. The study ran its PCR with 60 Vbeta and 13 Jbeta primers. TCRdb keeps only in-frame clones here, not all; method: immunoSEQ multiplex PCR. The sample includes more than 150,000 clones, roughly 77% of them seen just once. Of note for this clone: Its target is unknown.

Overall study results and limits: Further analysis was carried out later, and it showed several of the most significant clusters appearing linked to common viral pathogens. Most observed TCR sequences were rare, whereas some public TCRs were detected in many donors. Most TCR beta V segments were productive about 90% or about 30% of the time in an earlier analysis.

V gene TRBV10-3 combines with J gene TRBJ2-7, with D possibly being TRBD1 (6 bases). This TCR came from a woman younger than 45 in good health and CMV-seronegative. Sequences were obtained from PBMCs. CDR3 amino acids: CAITPGTTGEQYF. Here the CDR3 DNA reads TGTGCCATCACCCCGGGGACAACGGGCGAGCAGTACTTC.